These T cell receptor beta chains were read from a single sample in a study of T cell responses to AZD1222 COVID-19 vaccine. The repertoire was sequenced with immunoSEQ multiplex PCR; TCRdb's copy has only in-frame clones and lacks some. The table shows 100,000 or so clones, with around nine tenths occurring only once. This material consisted of peripheral blood, taken on day 0 of AZD1222 vaccination. The receptors were gathered from an adult in good health. Each CDR3 is given with its conserved first and last residue. A D gene is named only where the DNA matches it firmly. Clone size is stated in some rows and not others, as once, few, many or a class when expanded.

j_gene | v_gene | d_gene | abundance | CDR3nt | CDR3aa
TRBJ1-1 | TRBV28 | - | once | TGTGCCAGCCTCCCTGGAGGGGTTGCGAACACTGAAGCTTTCTTT | CASLPGGVANTEAFF
TRBJ1-2 | TRBV6-5 | TRBD1 | once | TGTGCCAGCACGGGACAGGGGGCCGTCTATGGCTACACCTTC | CASTGQGAVYGYTF
TRBJ1-2 | TRBV28 | TRBD1 | - | TGTGCCAGCGCCCCCAGCCCCTACAGGGGCGGCTATGGCTACACCTTC | CASAPSPYRGGYGYTF
TRBJ2-3 | TRBV28 | - | - | TGTGCCAGCAGTTCCTGGATAACGCTTTCCACGCAGTATTTT | CASSSWITLSTQYF
TRBJ1-2 | TRBV18 | TRBD1 | - | TGTGCCAGCTCACCACCGAACAGGGGGCAAGATGGCTACACCTTC | CASSPPNRGQDGYTF
TRBJ1-5 | TRBV5-8 | TRBD1 | - | TGTGCCAGCAGCTTCGGGACAGGGGTGATTGGTAGCAATCAGCCCCAGCATTTT | CASSFGTGVIGSNQPQHF
TRBJ2-7 | TRBV20-1 | TRBD1 | - | TGCAGTGCTAGTAGGCCAGGGGGCCAGTACGAGCAGTACTTC | CSASRPGGQYEQYF
TRBJ1-1 | TRBV5-5 | - | - | TGTGCCAGCAGCTTGGGAGGACAGCACAGGACTGAAGCTTTCTTT | CASSLGGQHRTEAFF
TRBJ2-6 | TRBV2 | - | - | TGTGCCAGCAGCAATGGACAGTTCGGCTCTGGGGCCAACGTCCTGACTTTC | CASSNGQFGSGANVLTF
TRBJ1-6 | TRBV27 | - | - | TGTGCCAGCAGTCCCACGGGACGGAATAATTCACCCCTCCACTTT | CASSPTGRNNSPLHF
TRBJ2-7 | TRBV6-2/TRBV6-3 | TRBD1 | medium-sized | TGTGCCAGCAGTTACGATCTCTCCGGGACAGGGACAGTCTCCTACGAGCAGTACTTC | CASSYDLSGTGTVSYEQYF
TRBJ1-2 | TRBV19 | TRBD1 | - | TGTGCCAGTAGCACCGGGACAGTCCTCAACTATGGCTACACCTTC | CASSTGTVLNYGYTF
TRBJ1-1 | TRBV5-1 | TRBD1 | - | TGCGCCAGCAGCTTGATTCAGGGGGGGACTGAAGCTTTCTTT | CASSLIQGGTEAFF
TRBJ2-1 | TRBV21-1 | - | - | TGTGCCAGCAGCAATTACGGAGGCTGTCATGAGCAGTTCTTC | CASSNYGGCHEQFF
TRBJ1-3 | TRBV6-5 | - | - | TGTGCCAGCAGTTACAGTGGCAGGGTAGTAGGAAACACCATATATTTT | CASSYSGRVVGNTIYF
TRBJ2-3 | TRBV7-6 | - | - | TGTGCCAGCAGCTCCGGGACTCGCACAGATACGCAGTATTTT | CASSSGTRTDTQYF
TRBJ1-5 | TRBV6-5 | - | - | TGTGCCAGCAGTTACTCTGAGGAGCCCCAGCATTTT | CASSYSEEPQHF
TRBJ1-5 | TRBV7-2 | - | - | TGTGCCAGCAGGGCTAACGGTCAGGGGAATCAGCCCCAGCATTTT | CASRANGQGNQPQHF
TRBJ1-4 | TRBV14 | TRBD1 | - | TGTGCCAGCAGCCAAGTGGACAGGGTTAATGAAAAACTGTTTTTT | CASSQVDRVNEKLFF
TRBJ1-4 | TRBV5-5 | - | few | TGTGCCAGCAGCGAGGCCCCGGGGTTGGGGAATAATGAAAAACTGTTTTTT | CASSEAPGLGNNEKLFF
TRBJ2-1 | TRBV5-1 | - | - | TGCGCCAGCAGCCCGTCTGGGAACTCCTACAATGAGCAGTTCTTC | CASSPSGNSYNEQFF
TRBJ2-6 | TRBV18 | - | few | TGTGCCAGCTCACCAACCAGGCTTAGTGGTTCTGGGGCCAACGTCCTGACTTTC | CASSPTRLSGSGANVLTF
TRBJ1-3 | TRBV18 | - | - | TGTGCCAGCTCACCACCGGGAGGTAAAGAAAACACCATATATTTT | CASSPPGGKENTIYF
TRBJ2-1 | TRBV11-1 | - | - | TGTGCCAGCAGCAACCTCAGGGACCCCCTTGGCAATGAGCAGTTCTTC | CASSNLRDPLGNEQFF
TRBJ1-1 | TRBV27 | - | - | TGTGCCAGCAGTTTCGTCAGTCGGTCGGGGCTGAACACTGAAGCTTTCTTT | CASSFVSRSGLNTEAFF
TRBJ2-1 | TRBV2 | - | - | TGTGCCAGCAGTGATCAGGGCGGACGAAATGAGCAGTTCTTC | CASSDQGGRNEQFF
TRBJ1-1 | TRBV5-1 | TRBD1 | once | TGCGCCAGCAGCCAGGGACAGGCCATGAACACTGAAGCTTTCTTT | CASSQGQAMNTEAFF
TRBJ2-7 | TRBV5-6 | - | - | TGTGCCAGCAGCTTACAGGTGGACACGGAGTACTTC | CASSLQVDTEYF
TRBJ2-7 | TRBV11-3 | TRBD1 | - | TGTGCCAGCAGCCCATCCGGACAGGCCTATCCCTACGAGCAGTACTTC | CASSPSGQAYPYEQYF